Each of the 11 T cell receptor beta chains below was sequenced from the same sample in a study of cytomegalovirus exposure and HLA in healthy donors. The primer mix had 60 Vbeta and 13 Jbeta primers. Clones were read by immunoSEQ multiplex PCR, and TCRdb kept only the in-frame ones, dropping some. The data hold fewer than 200,000 clones, with around 79% observed a single time. Sequencing was performed on PBMCs. Every receptor here comes from a man in his forties in good health and CMV-seronegative.

CDR3 in amino acids: CAISEGVVGENEQFF. CDR3 sequence (DNA): TGTGCCATCAGTGAGGGTGTGGTTGGAGAGAATGAGCAGTTCTTC. The V call is TRBV10-3, the J call TRBJ2-1; D gene uncertain. Between the trimmed V and J ends, which lost 2 bases and 7 bases, there was a span of 15 bases. Per the germline V gene, CDR1 is ENHRY and CDR2 is SYGVKD. The CDR3 is 15 amino acids.

This rearrangement joins TRBV4-1 to TRBJ2-7, with D maybe TRBD2 (6 bases). From germline, CDR1 is MGHRA and CDR2 YSYEKL. Trimming removed 4 bases at V and 3 bases at J, with 10 bases between. The length of the CDR3 is 13 residues. This chain's CDR3 is CASSPFSGYEQYF. In nucleotides, the CDR3 is TGCGCCAGCAGCCCTTTTAGCGGCTACGAGCAGTACTTC.

The chain uses TRBV4-3 and TRBJ1-3, with 10 bases matching TRBD1. V was clipped by 6 bases and J by 4 bases; unmatched bases: 6. The CDR3 is made up of 15 amino acids. The V gene's germline CDR1 is LGHNA and CDR2 YSLEER. CDR3 DNA sequence: TGCGCCAGCAGACCTAGGGACAGGGGAGGAAACACCATATATTTT. It codes for CASRPRDRGGNTIYF.

The gene calls are TRBV10-3 and TRBJ2-7, with TRBD1 matching 8 bases. The germline CDR1 and CDR2 sequences are ENHRY and SYGVKD. The CDR3 spans 16 residues. The ends lost 4 bases at V and 1 base at J; junction bases unmatched: 9. CDR3 amino acids: CAISGGAGTGSYEQYF. DNA of the CDR3: TGTGCCATCAGTGGGGGGGCCGGGACAGGTTCCTACGAGCAGTACTTC.

About this clone: This same CDR3 is encoded by further DNA sequences in the sample. This sequence joins TRBV28 and TRBJ1-1, with D uncertain. The CDR3 has 11 residues. V was clipped by 3 bases and J by 9 bases, with 8 bases between them. The germline CDR1 and CDR2 sequences are MDHEN and SYDVKM. The CDR3 region is CASSFTVQAFF. As DNA, the CDR3 is TGTGCCAGCAGTTTTACTGTTCAAGCTTTCTTT.

A remark on this clone: Germline is not matched at one junction end, which may reflect a read error. The chain recombines TRBV7-9 with TRBJ2-7, with D perhaps matching TRBD2 (6 bases). Germline V gives CDR1 SEHNR, CDR2 FQNEAQ (reference sequence). This CDR3 spans 14 amino acids. CDR3 protein: CSSSISGSSYEQYF. CDR3 DNA: TGTTCCAGCAGCATTAGCGGCTCCTCCTACGAGCAGTACTTC.

This rearrangement joins TRBV6-4 to TRBJ1-1; D not resolved. V was pared by 6 bases and J by 0 bases, with 11 bases between. Per germline, CDR1 MRHNA and CDR2 SNTAGT. CDR3 size: 14 residues. CDR3 residues: CASRDGPMNTEAFF. The CDR3, as DNA: TGTGCCAGCAGGGACGGGCCTATGAACACTGAAGCTTTCTTT.

This clone appeared once. The chain joins TRBV5-1 to TRBJ1-2; 12 nucleotides line up with TRBD1. Germline loops: CDR1 SGHRS, CDR2 YFSETQ. The J segment lost 2 bases and the V segment lost 5 bases, leaving 4 bases of the junction unmatched. CDR3 length: 15 amino acids. CDR3 sequence reads: CASRGTGGVNYGYTF. In DNA, the CDR3 is TGCGCCAGCAGGGGGACAGGGGGCGTAAACTATGGCTACACCTTC.

The chain uses TRBV5-4 and TRBJ2-3; weak D call: TRBD1 (6 bases). This CDR3 comprises 14 residues. From germline, CDR1 is SGHNT and CDR2 YYREEE (reference sequence). The V end was cut by 4 bases, the J end by 8 bases, with 17 bases between. DNA of the CDR3: TGTGCCAGCAGCGGAGTGGGGAGAGGGGGTACGCAGTATTTT. Protein product: CASSGVGRGGTQYF.

This clone showed up just a few times. The J gene is TRBJ1-5, the V gene TRBV7-9, with D unresolved. CDR3 length: 15 amino acids. V lost 0 bases and J 4 bases, leaving 10 bases between the germline ends. The germline V gene has CDR1 SEHNR and CDR2 FQNEAQ (reference sequence). The CDR3 loop reads CASSLAQAENQPQHF. The CDR3 DNA reads as TGTGCCAGCAGCTTAGCGCAGGCAGAAAATCAGCCCCAGCATTTT.

This clone was detected once. The CDR3 loop reads CASSRSGGTRTGELFF. CDR3 coding DNA: TGTGCCAGTAGTCGATCGGGCGGGACGAGGACCGGGGAGCTGTTTTTT. This rearrangement joins TRBV19 to TRBJ2-2; D is possibly TRBD2 (6 bases). CDR1 and CDR2 (germline): LNHDA, SQIVND (reference sequence). The ends were cut back, 5 bases at V and 5 bases at J, with 18 bases in the middle. The CDR3 spans 16 residues.